This is a list of T cell receptor beta chains from one sample in a study of control samples from healthy donors and cancer patients. The assay was immunoSEQ multiplex PCR, and TCRdb's table has in-frame clones only and misses some. The sample records fewer than 200,000 clones, roughly 95% being singletons. Sequencing used blood. All receptors derive from a woman between 55 and 75 years old in good health. CDR3s include the opening cysteine and the closing phenylalanine or tryptophan. The D gene is left open where the match is weak. Only part of the rows carry a size: once, few, many, or a class if the clone is expanded.

j_gene: TRBJ2-3
d_gene: TRBD1
v_gene: TRBV5-4
len: 16
abundance: once
CDR3nt: TGTGCCAGCAGCTGGCCGGGACAGGGGTGGGCAGATACGCAGTATTTT
CDR3aa: CASSWPGQGWADTQYF

j_gene: TRBJ2-5
d_gene: .
v_gene: TRBV5-1
len: 13
abundance: .
CDR3nt: TGCGCCAGCAGCTTACAGGGTCGGGAGACCCAGTACTTC
CDR3aa: CASSLQGRETQYF

j_gene: TRBJ1-5
d_gene: TRBD1
v_gene: TRBV5-8
len: 15
abundance: once
CDR3nt: TGTGCCAGCAGCTTCCGACAGGGCAGAGACCAGCCCCAGCATTTT
CDR3aa: CASSFRQGRDQPQHF

j_gene: TRBJ1-1
d_gene: .
v_gene: TRBV25-1
len: 15
abundance: .
CDR3nt: TGTGCCAGCAGTGGACCGGGGGGACCGGGCACTGAAGCTTTCTTT
CDR3aa: CASSGPGGPGTEAFF

j_gene: TRBJ1-4
d_gene: .
v_gene: TRBV5-1
len: 15
abundance: .
CDR3nt: TGCGCCAGCAGCTTGGCGGTACAGGAGAATGAAAAACTGTTTTTT
CDR3aa: CASSLAVQENEKLFF

j_gene: TRBJ1-4
d_gene: TRBD1
v_gene: TRBV7-8
len: 14
abundance: .
CDR3nt: TGTGCCAGCGGGCCAGGGGGACTAAGGGAAAAACTGTTTTTT
CDR3aa: CASGPGGLREKLFF

j_gene: TRBJ2-1
d_gene: TRBD2
v_gene: TRBV15
len: 21
abundance: .
CDR3nt: TGTGCCACCAGCAGGGAGTCTTTCACTAGCGGGGTCTTGGGTCGGTTCAATGAGCAGTTCTTC
CDR3aa: CATSRESFTSGVLGRFNEQFF

j_gene: TRBJ2-3
d_gene: .
v_gene: TRBV19
len: 14
abundance: .
CDR3nt: TGTGCCAGTAGTATAAAAGTCCCCCCAGATACGCAGTATTTT
CDR3aa: CASSIKVPPDTQYF

j_gene: TRBJ1-1
d_gene: TRBD1
v_gene: TRBV6-5
len: 14
abundance: .
CDR3nt: TGTGCCAGCAGGGAGGGGGTTCGACAGGGGGAAGCTTTCTTT
CDR3aa: CASREGVRQGEAFF

j_gene: TRBJ1-5
d_gene: .
v_gene: TRBV19
len: 13
abundance: .
CDR3nt: TGTGCCAGTAGTATATCGGGGGATCAGCCCCAGCATTTT
CDR3aa: CASSISGDQPQHF

j_gene: TRBJ2-7
d_gene: .
v_gene: TRBV5-6
len: 11
abundance: .
CDR3nt: TGTGCCAGCAGAGACCACTACGAGCAGTACTTC
CDR3aa: CASRDHYEQYF

j_gene: TRBJ1-1
d_gene: .
v_gene: TRBV6-5
len: 15
abundance: .
CDR3nt: TGTGCCAGCAGTTACTGGGGGAGATTGAACACTGAAGCTTTCTTT
CDR3aa: CASSYWGRLNTEAFF

j_gene: TRBJ1-2
d_gene: TRBD1
v_gene: TRBV4-3
len: 16
abundance: .
CDR3nt: TGCGCCAGCAGCCGATCAGGGACAGGGGTAGTTCACGGCTACACCTTC
CDR3aa: CASSRSGTGVVHGYTF

j_gene: TRBJ2-7
d_gene: .
v_gene: TRBV27
len: 14
abundance: .
CDR3nt: TGTGCCAGCAGTTTACGAGGGCGCGGGTACGAGCAGTACTTC
CDR3aa: CASSLRGRGYEQYF

j_gene: TRBJ1-1
d_gene: .
v_gene: TRBV5-5
len: 15
abundance: .
CDR3nt: TGTGCCAGCAGCTTTCGGGGGGAAGGGAACACTGAAGCTTTCTTT
CDR3aa: CASSFRGEGNTEAFF

j_gene: TRBJ1-1
d_gene: .
v_gene: TRBV4-2
len: 12
abundance: .
CDR3nt: TGTGCCAGCAGCCAAGGAAAACCCGAAGCTTTCTTT
CDR3aa: CASSQGKPEAFF

j_gene: TRBJ1-4
d_gene: .
v_gene: TRBV6-1
len: 15
abundance: once
CDR3nt: TGTGCCAGCAGTGAAGCGAGGGGGGGAGTTGAAAAACTGTTTTTT
CDR3aa: CASSEARGGVEKLFF

j_gene: TRBJ1-3
d_gene: TRBD1
v_gene: TRBV2
len: 13
abundance: .
CDR3nt: TGTGCCAGCACCGGGACAGCTGGAAACACCATATATTTT
CDR3aa: CASTGTAGNTIYF

j_gene: TRBJ2-1
d_gene: .
v_gene: TRBV7-9
len: 15
abundance: .
CDR3nt: TGTGCCAGCAGCCCCTCAGGGGTCAACTACAATGAGCAGTTCTTC
CDR3aa: CASSPSGVNYNEQFF

j_gene: TRBJ2-7
d_gene: TRBD1
v_gene: TRBV28
len: 13
abundance: .
CDR3nt: TGTGCCAGCACGGACAGGGTACACGACGAGCAGTACTTC
CDR3aa: CASTDRVHDEQYF

j_gene: TRBJ1-3
d_gene: .
v_gene: TRBV7-8
len: 17
abundance: .
CDR3nt: TGTGCCAGCAGCCCTCCGGGACGGGGGAACTCTGGAAACACCATATATTTT
CDR3aa: CASSPPGRGNSGNTIYF

j_gene: TRBJ1-1
d_gene: .
v_gene: TRBV3-1/TRBV3-2
len: 14
abundance: .
CDR3nt: TGTGCCAGCAGCCAAGGGGGTGGGAACTCTGAAGCTTTCTTT
CDR3aa: CASSQGGGNSEAFF

j_gene: TRBJ2-7
d_gene: .
v_gene: TRBV5-1
len: 16
abundance: .
CDR3nt: TGCGCCAGCAGCCCGAGGGGGGCGGGGGCCACCTACGAGCAGTACTTC
CDR3aa: CASSPRGAGATYEQYF

j_gene: TRBJ1-1
d_gene: .
v_gene: TRBV7-2
len: 14
abundance: .
CDR3nt: TGTGCCAGCAGGAGCACATGGGGGGACACTGAAGCTTTCTTT
CDR3aa: CASRSTWGDTEAFF

j_gene: TRBJ2-2
d_gene: .
v_gene: TRBV4-2
len: 13
abundance: .
CDR3nt: TGTGCCAGCAGCCAAGATGACGGCGGGGAGCTGTTTTTT
CDR3aa: CASSQDDGGELFF

j_gene: TRBJ1-2
d_gene: TRBD1
v_gene: TRBV28
len: 16
abundance: .
CDR3nt: TGTGCCAGCAGTCCCTTTTTTCGGGACAGGGGGAATGGCTACACCTTC
CDR3aa: CASSPFFRDRGNGYTF

j_gene: TRBJ1-5
d_gene: .
v_gene: TRBV10-3
len: 13
abundance: .
CDR3nt: TGTGCCATCCAGAGCGTCGAGGATCAGCCCCAGCATTTT
CDR3aa: CAIQSVEDQPQHF

j_gene: TRBJ1-1
d_gene: .
v_gene: TRBV15
len: 14
abundance: .
CDR3nt: TGTGCCACCAGCGGTTCTCTGTTGAACACTGAAGCTTTCTTT
CDR3aa: CATSGSLLNTEAFF

j_gene: TRBJ2-1
d_gene: TRBD1
v_gene: TRBV5-6
len: 16
abundance: .
CDR3nt: TGTGCCAGCAGCTTAGGGGGTAGACAGGGAATAAATGAGCAGTTCTTC
CDR3aa: CASSLGGRQGINEQFF

j_gene: TRBJ1-2
d_gene: .
v_gene: TRBV19
len: 15
abundance: .
CDR3nt: TGTGCCAGTAGTATCGGTGGCAGTAACGCCTATGGCTACACCTTC
CDR3aa: CASSIGGSNAYGYTF

j_gene: TRBJ1-1
d_gene: TRBD1
v_gene: TRBV12-3/TRBV12-4
len: 13
abundance: .
CDR3nt: TGTGCCAGCAGTTTGTCAGGGGGGACTGAAGCTTTCTTT
CDR3aa: CASSLSGGTEAFF

j_gene: TRBJ2-3
d_gene: .
v_gene: TRBV7-2
len: 15
abundance: .
CDR3nt: TGTGCCAGCAGCCCGAGAATAGGGAGCACAGATACGCAGTATTTT
CDR3aa: CASSPRIGSTDTQYF